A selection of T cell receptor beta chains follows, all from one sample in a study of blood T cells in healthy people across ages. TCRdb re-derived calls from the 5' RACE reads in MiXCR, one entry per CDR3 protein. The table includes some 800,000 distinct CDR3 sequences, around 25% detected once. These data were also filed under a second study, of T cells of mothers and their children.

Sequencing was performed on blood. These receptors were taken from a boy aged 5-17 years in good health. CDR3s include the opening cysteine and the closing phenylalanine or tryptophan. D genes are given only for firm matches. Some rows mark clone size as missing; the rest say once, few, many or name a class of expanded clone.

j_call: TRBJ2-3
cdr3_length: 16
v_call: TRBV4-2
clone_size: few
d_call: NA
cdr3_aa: CASSQEGGGGGDTQYF
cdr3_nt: TGTGCCAGCAGCCAAGAAGGCGGTGGTGGGGGAGATACGCAGTATTTT

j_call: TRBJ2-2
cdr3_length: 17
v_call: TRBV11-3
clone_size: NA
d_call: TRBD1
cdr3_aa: CASSPHRTGGVPGELFF
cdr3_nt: TGTGCCAGCAGCCCCCACCGGACAGGCGGCGTTCCCGGGGAGCTGTTTTTT

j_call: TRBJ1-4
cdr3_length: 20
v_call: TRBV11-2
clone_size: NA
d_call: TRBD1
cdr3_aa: CASSRPRVLGQGARSEKLFF
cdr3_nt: TGTGCCAGCAGCCGACCGCGCGTCTTGGGACAGGGGGCTCGCAGTGAAAAACTGTTTTTT

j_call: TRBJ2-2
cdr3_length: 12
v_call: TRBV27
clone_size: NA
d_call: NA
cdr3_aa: CASYGSGGELFF
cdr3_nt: TGTGCCAGCTATGGATCTGGCGGGGAGCTGTTTTTT

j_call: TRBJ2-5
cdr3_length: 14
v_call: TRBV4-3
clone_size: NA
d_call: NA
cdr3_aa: CASSQDSWGETQYF
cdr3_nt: TGCGCCAGCAGCCAGGATTCGTGGGGGGAGACCCAGTACTTC

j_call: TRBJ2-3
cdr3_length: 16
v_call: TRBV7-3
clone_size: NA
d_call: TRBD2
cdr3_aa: CASSLNPAGGTDTQYF
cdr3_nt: TGTGCCAGCAGCTTAAACCCAGCGGGGGGCACAGATACGCAGTATTTT

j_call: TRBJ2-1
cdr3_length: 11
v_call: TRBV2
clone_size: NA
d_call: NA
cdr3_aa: CASSGYNGQFF
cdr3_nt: TGTGCCAGCAGTGGATACAATGGGCAGTTCTTC

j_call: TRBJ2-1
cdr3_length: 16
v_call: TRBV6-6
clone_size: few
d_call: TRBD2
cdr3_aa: CASTPIGGVFENEQFF
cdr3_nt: TGTGCCAGCACCCCTATCGGGGGGGTTTTTGAGAATGAGCAGTTCTTC

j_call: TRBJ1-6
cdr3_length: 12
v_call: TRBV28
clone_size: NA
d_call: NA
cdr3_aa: CASSPGPSPLHF
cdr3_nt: TGTGCCAGCAGTCCCGGACCTTCACCCCTCCACTTT

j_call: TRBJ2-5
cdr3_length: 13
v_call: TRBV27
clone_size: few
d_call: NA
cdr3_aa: CASRDLGGETQYF
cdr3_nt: TGTGCCAGCCGGGACCTTGGGGGAGAGACCCAGTACTTC

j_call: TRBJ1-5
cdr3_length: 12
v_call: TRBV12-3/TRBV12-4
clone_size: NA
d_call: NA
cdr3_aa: CASSLSYQPQHF
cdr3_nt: TGTGCCAGCAGCTTAAGTTATCAGCCCCAGCATTTT

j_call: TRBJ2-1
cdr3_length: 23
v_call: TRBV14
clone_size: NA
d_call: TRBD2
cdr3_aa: CASSPRLGSRAGGTGMVGTEQFF
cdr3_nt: TGTGCCAGCAGCCCCCGCCTGGGGTCCAGAGCGGGGGGGACGGGTATGGTTGGTACTGAGCAGTTCTTC

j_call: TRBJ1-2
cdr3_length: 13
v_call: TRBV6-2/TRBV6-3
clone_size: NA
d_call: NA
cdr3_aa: CASSLGRQNGYTF
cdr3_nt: TGTGCCAGCAGCTTAGGGAGGCAGAATGGCTACACCTTC

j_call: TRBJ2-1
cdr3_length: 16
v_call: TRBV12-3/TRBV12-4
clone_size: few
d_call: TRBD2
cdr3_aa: CASSTSELAGVREQFF
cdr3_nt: TGTGCCAGCAGTACCTCAGAACTAGCGGGGGTTAGGGAGCAGTTCTTC

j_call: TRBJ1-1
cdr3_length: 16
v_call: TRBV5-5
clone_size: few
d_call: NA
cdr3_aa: CASNSIRSTSNTEAFF
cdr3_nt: TGTGCCAGCAACTCCATTAGGAGCACCTCGAACACTGAAGCTTTCTTT

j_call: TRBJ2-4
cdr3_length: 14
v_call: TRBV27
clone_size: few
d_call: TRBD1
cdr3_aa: CASSPWTGSDIQYF
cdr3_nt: TGTGCCAGCAGTCCTTGGACAGGGTCGGACATTCAGTACTTC

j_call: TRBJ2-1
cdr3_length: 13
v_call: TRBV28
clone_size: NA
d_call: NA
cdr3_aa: CASSFPDLLEQFF
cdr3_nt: TGTGCCAGCAGCTTTCCGGACCTGCTTGAGCAGTTCTTC

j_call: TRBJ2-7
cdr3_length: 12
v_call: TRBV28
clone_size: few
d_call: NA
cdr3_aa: CASKGRLYEQYF
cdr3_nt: TGTGCCAGCAAAGGCAGGCTCTACGAGCAGTACTTC

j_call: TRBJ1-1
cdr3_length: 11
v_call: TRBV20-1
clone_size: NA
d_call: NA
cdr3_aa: CSAGDFTGLFF
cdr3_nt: TGCAGTGCTGGGGATTTTACAGGTTTGTTCTTT

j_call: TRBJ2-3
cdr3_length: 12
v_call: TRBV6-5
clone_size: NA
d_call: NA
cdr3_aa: CASSRSADTQYF
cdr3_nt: TGTGCCAGCAGTAGGAGCGCCGATACGCAGTATTTT

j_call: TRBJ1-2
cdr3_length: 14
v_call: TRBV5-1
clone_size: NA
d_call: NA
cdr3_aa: CASSWLGTDYGYTF
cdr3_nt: TGCGCCAGCAGCTGGCTCGGGACGGACTATGGCTACACCTTC

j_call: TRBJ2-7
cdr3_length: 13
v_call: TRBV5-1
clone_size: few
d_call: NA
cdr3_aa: CASKPGQSYEQYF
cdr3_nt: TGCGCCAGCAAACCGGGACAATCCTACGAGCAGTACTTC

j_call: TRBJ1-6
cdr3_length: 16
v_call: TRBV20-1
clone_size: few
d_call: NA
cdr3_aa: CSARTDPSPLNSPLHF
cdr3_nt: TGCAGTGCTAGAACTGACCCTTCGCCTTTAAATTCACCCCTCCACTTT

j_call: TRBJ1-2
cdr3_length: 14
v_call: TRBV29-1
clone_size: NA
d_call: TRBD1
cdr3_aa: CSVTDRGAPYGYTF
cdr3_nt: TGCAGCGTAACCGACAGGGGAGCTCCCTATGGCTACACCTTC

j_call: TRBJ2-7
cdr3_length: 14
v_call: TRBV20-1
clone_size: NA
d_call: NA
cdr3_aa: CSASRSEPSYEQYF
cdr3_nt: TGCAGTGCTTCTCGGAGCGAACCCTCCTACGAGCAGTACTTC

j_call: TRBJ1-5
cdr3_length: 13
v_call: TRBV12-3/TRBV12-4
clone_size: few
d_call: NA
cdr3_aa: CASKPDSNQPQHF
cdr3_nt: TGTGCCAGCAAACCAGATAGCAATCAGCCCCAGCATTTT

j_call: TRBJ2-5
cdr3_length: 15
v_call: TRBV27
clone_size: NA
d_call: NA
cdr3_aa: CASRKIYRAQETQYF
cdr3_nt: TGTGCCAGCAGGAAAATATACAGGGCCCAAGAGACCCAGTACTTC

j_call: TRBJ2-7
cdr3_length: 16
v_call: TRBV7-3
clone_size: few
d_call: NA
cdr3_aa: CASSPGPTTEGYEQYF
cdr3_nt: TGTGCCAGCAGCCCAGGACCCACCACGGAGGGATACGAGCAGTACTTC

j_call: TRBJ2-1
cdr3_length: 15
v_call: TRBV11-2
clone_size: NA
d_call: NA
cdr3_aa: CASSLDLGSSYEQFF
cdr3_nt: TGTGCCAGCAGCTTAGATCTGGGAAGCAGCTATGAGCAGTTCTTC

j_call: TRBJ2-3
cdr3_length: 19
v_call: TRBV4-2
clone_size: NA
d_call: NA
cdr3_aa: CASSQAPRGPESSTDTQYF
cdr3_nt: TGTGCCAGCAGCCAAGCACCTCGAGGCCCAGAATCTAGCACAGATACGCAGTATTTT

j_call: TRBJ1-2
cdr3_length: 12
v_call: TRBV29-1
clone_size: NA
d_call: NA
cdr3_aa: CSVGMGLDGYTF
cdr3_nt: TGCAGCGTTGGTATGGGGTTGGATGGCTACACCTTC

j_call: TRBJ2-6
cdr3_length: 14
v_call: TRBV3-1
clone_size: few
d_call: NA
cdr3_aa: CASSQVSPPNVLTF
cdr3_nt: TGTGCCAGCAGCCAAGTCTCCCCGCCCAACGTCCTGACTTTC

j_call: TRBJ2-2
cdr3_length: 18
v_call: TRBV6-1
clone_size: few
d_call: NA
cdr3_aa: CASSEGFIGGLNTGELFF
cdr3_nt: TGTGCCAGCAGTGAAGGTTTCATTGGAGGCTTGAACACCGGGGAGCTGTTTTTT

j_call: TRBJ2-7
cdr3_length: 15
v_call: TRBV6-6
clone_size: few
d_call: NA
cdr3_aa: CASSPRGSYSYEQYF
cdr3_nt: TGTGCCAGCAGTCCACGGGGGAGCTACTCCTACGAGCAGTACTTC

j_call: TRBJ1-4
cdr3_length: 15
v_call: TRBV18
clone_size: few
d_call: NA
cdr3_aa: CASREPRGSNEKLFF
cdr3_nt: TGTGCCAGCCGTGAGCCGAGGGGGTCTAATGAAAAACTGTTTTTT

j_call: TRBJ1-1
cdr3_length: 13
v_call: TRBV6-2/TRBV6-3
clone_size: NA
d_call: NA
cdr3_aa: CASSYEGDTEAFF
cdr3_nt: TGTGCCAGCAGTTACGAAGGGGACACTGAAGCTTTCTTT

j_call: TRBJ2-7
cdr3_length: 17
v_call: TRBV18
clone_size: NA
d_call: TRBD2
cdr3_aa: CASSPRDGGSSANEQYF
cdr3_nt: TGTGCCAGCTCACCACGAGATGGCGGGAGTTCGGCCAACGAGCAGTACTTC

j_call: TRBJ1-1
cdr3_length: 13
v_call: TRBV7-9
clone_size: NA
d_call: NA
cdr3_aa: CASSEDGQTEAFF
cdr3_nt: TGTGCCAGCAGCGAAGACGGGCAGACTGAAGCTTTCTTT

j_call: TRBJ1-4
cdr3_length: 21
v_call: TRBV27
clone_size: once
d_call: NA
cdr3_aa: CASSLSVSGASLLATNEKLFF
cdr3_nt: TGTGCCAGCAGTTTATCAGTGTCGGGGGCCTCCCTGCTTGCAACTAATGAAAAACTGTTTTTT

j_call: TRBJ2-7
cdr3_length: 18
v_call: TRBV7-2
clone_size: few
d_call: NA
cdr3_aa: CASSLEVDDWGDHYEQYF
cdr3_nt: TGTGCCAGCAGCTTAGAGGTGGACGATTGGGGGGACCACTACGAGCAGTACTTC